These T cell receptor beta chains were read from a single sample in a study of T cells after posttransplantation cyclophosphamide. Assay used: immunoSEQ multiplex PCR; TCRdb lists only in-frame clones, some missing. The sample has about 24,000 clones; more than 70% are singletons. Sequenced: PBMCs. The receptors were sampled from a woman in her sixties with a blood cancer, CMV-positive, and with a related stem cell donor. Each CDR3 is given with its conserved first and last residue. Each record gives: CDR3 protein, CDR3 DNA, V gene, clone size, J gene, D gene. A D gene is named only where the DNA matches it firmly. The listing skips clone size in some rows; elsewhere it reads once, few, many or a size class.

CDR3 protein: CASSPDRSYEQYF
CDR3 DNA: TGTGCCAGTTCACCAGACAGATCCTACGAGCAGTACTTC
V gene: TRBV18
clone size: .
J gene: TRBJ2-7
D gene: .

CDR3 protein: CASHGQGPNYGYTF
CDR3 DNA: TGTGCCAGCCACGGGCAGGGCCCTAACTATGGCTACACCTTC
V gene: TRBV18
clone size: .
J gene: TRBJ1-2
D gene: .

CDR3 protein: CASSPKGQGVTEAFF
CDR3 DNA: TGTGCCAGTAGTCCGAAGGGACAGGGTGTCACTGAAGCTTTCTTT
V gene: TRBV19
clone size: .
J gene: TRBJ1-1
D gene: TRBD1

CDR3 protein: CASFGLAGVAYEQYF
CDR3 DNA: TGTGCTAGCTTCGGACTAGCGGGAGTGGCCTACGAGCAGTACTTC
V gene: TRBV7-7
clone size: .
J gene: TRBJ2-7
D gene: TRBD2

CDR3 protein: CASRCLGLNQPQHF
CDR3 DNA: TGTGCCAGCAGATGCCTGGGCCTCAATCAGCCCCAGCATTTT
V gene: TRBV21-1
clone size: .
J gene: TRBJ1-5
D gene: .

CDR3 protein: CASSQGLRGLPGTANYGYTF
CDR3 DNA: TGTGCCAGCAGCCAAGGATTAAGGGGACTTCCGGGAACTGCTAACTATGGCTACACCTTC
V gene: TRBV14
clone size: .
J gene: TRBJ1-2
D gene: .

CDR3 protein: CASSPQDSKTQYF
CDR3 DNA: TGTGCCAGCTCACCACAGGACTCGAAGACCCAGTACTTC
V gene: TRBV18
clone size: .
J gene: TRBJ2-5
D gene: .

CDR3 protein: CASSAGQGAWEQYF
CDR3 DNA: TGTGCCAGCAGCGCCGGACAGGGAGCTTGGGAGCAGTACTTC
V gene: TRBV9
clone size: .
J gene: TRBJ2-7
D gene: TRBD1

CDR3 protein: CASIKRESRYEQYF
CDR3 DNA: TGTGCCAGCATCAAAAGGGAGAGTCGATACGAGCAGTACTTC
V gene: TRBV5-8
clone size: .
J gene: TRBJ2-7
D gene: .

CDR3 protein: CASSVFSSGREGELFF
CDR3 DNA: TGCGCCAGCAGTGTTTTCTCTAGCGGGAGGGAGGGGGAGCTGTTTTTT
V gene: TRBV10-2
clone size: .
J gene: TRBJ2-2
D gene: TRBD2

CDR3 protein: CASSLQGRADTQYF
CDR3 DNA: TGTGCCAGCAGTTTACAAGGGAGGGCAGATACGCAGTATTTT
V gene: TRBV27
clone size: .
J gene: TRBJ2-3
D gene: TRBD2

CDR3 protein: CAWRSWRTEAFF
CDR3 DNA: TGTGCCTGGAGAAGTTGGAGGACTGAAGCTTTCTTT
V gene: TRBV30
clone size: .
J gene: TRBJ1-1
D gene: .

CDR3 protein: CASSSPGGPRNEQFF
CDR3 DNA: TGTGCCAGCAGCTCGCCGGGAGGGCCTAGGAATGAGCAGTTCTTC
V gene: TRBV11-1
clone size: .
J gene: TRBJ2-1
D gene: TRBD2

CDR3 protein: CASSSPGLGNYGYTF
CDR3 DNA: TGTGCCAGCAGCTCCCCGGGACTGGGGAACTATGGCTACACCTTC
V gene: TRBV5-4
clone size: .
J gene: TRBJ1-2
D gene: .

CDR3 protein: CASSPGGARYQETQYF
CDR3 DNA: TGTGCCAGCAGCCCGGGGGGGGCGAGGTACCAAGAGACCCAGTACTTC
V gene: TRBV5-4
clone size: .
J gene: TRBJ2-5
D gene: TRBD2

CDR3 protein: CASSQDFFQGARVNTEAFF
CDR3 DNA: TGCGCCAGCAGCCAAGACTTTTTCCAGGGGGCTAGAGTGAACACTGAAGCTTTCTTT
V gene: TRBV4-1
clone size: .
J gene: TRBJ1-1
D gene: TRBD1

CDR3 protein: CASSYLTSYTGELFF
CDR3 DNA: TGTGCCAGCAGTTACTTGACTAGTTACACCGGGGAGCTGTTTTTT
V gene: TRBV6-5
clone size: once
J gene: TRBJ2-2
D gene: .

CDR3 protein: CAISERGYSTDTQYF
CDR3 DNA: TGTGCCATCAGTGAGAGGGGCTATAGCACAGATACGCAGTATTTT
V gene: TRBV10-3
clone size: .
J gene: TRBJ2-3
D gene: .

CDR3 protein: CASSLWPGDYGYTF
CDR3 DNA: TGTGCCAGCAGCTTGTGGCCCGGGGACTATGGCTACACCTTC
V gene: TRBV5-5
clone size: .
J gene: TRBJ1-2
D gene: .

CDR3 protein: CASTQRSSSTDTQYF
CDR3 DNA: TGTGCCAGCACTCAGAGGAGTTCTAGCACAGATACGCAGTATTTT
V gene: TRBV5-4
clone size: .
J gene: TRBJ2-3
D gene: .

CDR3 protein: CASSLVTGGAKNIQYF
CDR3 DNA: TGCGCCAGCAGCTTGGTGACGGGGGGAGCCAAAAACATTCAGTACTTC
V gene: TRBV5-1
clone size: .
J gene: TRBJ2-4
D gene: TRBD2

CDR3 protein: CASSRDRQSGANVLTF
CDR3 DNA: TGTGCCAGCAGCCGGGACAGGCAATCTGGGGCCAACGTCCTGACTTTC
V gene: TRBV5-4
clone size: .
J gene: TRBJ2-6
D gene: TRBD1

CDR3 protein: CASSFRRAGSSYNEQFF
CDR3 DNA: TGTGCCAGCAGCTTCCGGCGCGCGGGAAGCTCCTACAATGAGCAGTTCTTC
V gene: TRBV7-9
clone size: .
J gene: TRBJ2-1
D gene: .

CDR3 protein: CASSPTGDEKLFF
CDR3 DNA: TGTGCCAGCAGCCCGACAGGGGATGAAAAACTGTTTTTT
V gene: TRBV6-1
clone size: few
J gene: TRBJ1-4
D gene: TRBD1

CDR3 protein: CASSGQGWVYEQYF
CDR3 DNA: TGTGCCAGCAGCGGACAGGGATGGGTCTACGAGCAGTACTTC
V gene: TRBV2
clone size: few
J gene: TRBJ2-7
D gene: TRBD1

CDR3 protein: CASGASGRANEQFF
CDR3 DNA: TGTGCCAGCGGGGCTAGCGGGAGGGCTAATGAGCAGTTCTTC
V gene: TRBV2
clone size: few
J gene: TRBJ2-1
D gene: TRBD2

CDR3 protein: CASGGLGEQYF
CDR3 DNA: TGTGCCAGTGGGGGACTCGGCGAGCAGTACTTC
V gene: TRBV19
clone size: .
J gene: TRBJ2-7
D gene: .

CDR3 protein: CASREILAGEGTGELFF
CDR3 DNA: TGTGCCAGCAGGGAAATACTAGCGGGAGAAGGCACCGGGGAGCTGTTTTTT
V gene: TRBV2
clone size: .
J gene: TRBJ2-2
D gene: TRBD2

CDR3 protein: CASSPSPGRVSGYTF
CDR3 DNA: TGCGCCAGCAGCCCCTCTCCGGGTCGAGTCTCTGGCTACACCTTC
V gene: TRBV5-1
clone size: .
J gene: TRBJ1-2
D gene: .

CDR3 protein: CASSSDPRDRLSYEQYF
CDR3 DNA: TGTGCCAGCAGTTCGGACCCCCGGGACAGACTCTCCTACGAGCAGTACTTC
V gene: TRBV7-9
clone size: .
J gene: TRBJ2-7
D gene: TRBD1